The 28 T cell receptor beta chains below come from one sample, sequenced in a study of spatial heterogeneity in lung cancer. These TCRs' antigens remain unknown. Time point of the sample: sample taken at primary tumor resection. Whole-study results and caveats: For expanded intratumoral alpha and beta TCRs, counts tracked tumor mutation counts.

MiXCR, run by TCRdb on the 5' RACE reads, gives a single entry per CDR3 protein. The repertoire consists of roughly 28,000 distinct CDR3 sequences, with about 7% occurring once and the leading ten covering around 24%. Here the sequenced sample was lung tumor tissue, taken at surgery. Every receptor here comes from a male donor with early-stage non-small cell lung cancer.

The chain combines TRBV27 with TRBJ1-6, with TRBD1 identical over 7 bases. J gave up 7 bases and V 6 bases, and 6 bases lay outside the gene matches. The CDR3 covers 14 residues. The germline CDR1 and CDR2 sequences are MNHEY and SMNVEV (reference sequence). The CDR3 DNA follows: TGTGCCAGCAGACCCGGACAGGTCAATTCACCCCTCCACTTT. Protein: CASRPGQVNSPLHF.

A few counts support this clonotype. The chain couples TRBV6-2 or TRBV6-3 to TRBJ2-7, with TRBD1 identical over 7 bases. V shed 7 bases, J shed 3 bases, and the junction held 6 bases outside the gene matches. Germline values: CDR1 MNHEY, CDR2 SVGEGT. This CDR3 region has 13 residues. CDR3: CASKETGNYEQYF. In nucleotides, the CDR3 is TGTGCCAGCAAGGAGACAGGGAACTACGAGCAGTACTTC.

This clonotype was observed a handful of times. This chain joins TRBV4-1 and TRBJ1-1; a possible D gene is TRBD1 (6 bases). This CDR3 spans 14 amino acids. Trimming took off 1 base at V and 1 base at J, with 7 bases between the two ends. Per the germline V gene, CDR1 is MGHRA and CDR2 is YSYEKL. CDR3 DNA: TGCGCCAGCAGCCAAGGACAGGAGAACACTGAAGCTTTCTTT. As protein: CASSQGQENTEAFF.

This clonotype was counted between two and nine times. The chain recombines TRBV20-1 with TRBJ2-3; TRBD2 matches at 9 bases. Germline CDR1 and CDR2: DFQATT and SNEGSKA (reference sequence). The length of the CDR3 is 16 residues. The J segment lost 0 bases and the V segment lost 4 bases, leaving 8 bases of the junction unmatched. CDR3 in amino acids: CSATPLAGSSTDTQYF. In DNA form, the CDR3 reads TGCAGTGCTACCCCCCTAGCGGGGTCTAGCACAGATACGCAGTATTTT.

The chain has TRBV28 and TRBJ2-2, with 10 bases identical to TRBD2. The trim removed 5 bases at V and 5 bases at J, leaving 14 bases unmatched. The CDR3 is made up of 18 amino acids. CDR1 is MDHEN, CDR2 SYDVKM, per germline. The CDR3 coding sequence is TGTGCCAGCAGTCAGAACGCCGTCCGAGCGGGGGGGACCGGGGAGCTGTTTTTT. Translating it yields CASSQNAVRAGGTGELFF.

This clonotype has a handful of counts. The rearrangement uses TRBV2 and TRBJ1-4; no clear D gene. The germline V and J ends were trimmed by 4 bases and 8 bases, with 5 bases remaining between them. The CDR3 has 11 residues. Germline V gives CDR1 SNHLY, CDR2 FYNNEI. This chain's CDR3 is CASSAVEKLFF. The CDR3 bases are TGTGCCAGCAGTGCAGTAGAAAAACTGTTTTTT.

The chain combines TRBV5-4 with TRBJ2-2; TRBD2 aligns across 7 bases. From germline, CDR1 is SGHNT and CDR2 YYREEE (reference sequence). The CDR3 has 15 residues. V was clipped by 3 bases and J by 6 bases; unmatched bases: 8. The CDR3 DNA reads TGTGCCAGCAGCTCACCGGGACTAACTTCCGGGGAGCTGTTTTTT. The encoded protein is CASSSPGLTSGELFF. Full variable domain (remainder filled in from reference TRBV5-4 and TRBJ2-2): ETGVTQSPTHLIKTRGQQVTLRCSSQSGHNTVSWYQQALGQGPQFIFQYYREEENGRGNFPPRFSGLQFPNYSSELNVNALELDDSALYLCASSSPGLTSGELFFGEGSRLTVL.

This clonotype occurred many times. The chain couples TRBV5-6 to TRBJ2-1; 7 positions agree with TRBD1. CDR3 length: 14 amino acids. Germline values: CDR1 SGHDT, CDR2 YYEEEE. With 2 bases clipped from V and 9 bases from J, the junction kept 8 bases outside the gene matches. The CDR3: CASSLGTVRVEQFF. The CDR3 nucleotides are TGTGCCAGCAGCTTAGGGACAGTTCGGGTTGAGCAGTTCTTC.

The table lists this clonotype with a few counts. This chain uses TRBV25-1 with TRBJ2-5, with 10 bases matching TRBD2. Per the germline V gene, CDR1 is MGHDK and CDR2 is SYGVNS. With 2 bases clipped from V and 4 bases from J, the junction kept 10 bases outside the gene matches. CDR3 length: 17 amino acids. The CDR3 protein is CASSETRTSGAAETQYF. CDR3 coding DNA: TGTGCCAGCAGTGAAACCCGCACTAGCGGGGCAGCAGAGACCCAGTACTTC.

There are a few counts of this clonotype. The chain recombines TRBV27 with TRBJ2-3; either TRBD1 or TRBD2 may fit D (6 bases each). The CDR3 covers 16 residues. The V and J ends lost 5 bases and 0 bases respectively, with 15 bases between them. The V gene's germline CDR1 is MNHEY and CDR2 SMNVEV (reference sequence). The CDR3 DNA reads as TGTGCCAGCAGTCCAGCGAGGGGGGCTAGCACAGATACGCAGTATTTT. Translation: CASSPARGASTDTQYF.

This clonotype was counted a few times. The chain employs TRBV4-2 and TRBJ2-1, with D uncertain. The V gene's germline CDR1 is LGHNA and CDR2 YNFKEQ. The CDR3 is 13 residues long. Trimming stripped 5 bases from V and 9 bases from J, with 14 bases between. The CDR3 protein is CASSFNEWGEQFF. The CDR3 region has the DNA TGTGCCAGCAGCTTTAATGAGTGGGGTGAGCAGTTCTTC.

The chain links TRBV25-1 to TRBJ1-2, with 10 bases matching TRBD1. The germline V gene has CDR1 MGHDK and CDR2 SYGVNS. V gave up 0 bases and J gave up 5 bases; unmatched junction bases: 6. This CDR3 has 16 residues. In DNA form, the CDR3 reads TGTGCCAGCAGTGAATACGGGGACAGGGGCCTTTATGGCTACACCTTC. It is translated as CASSEYGDRGLYGYTF.

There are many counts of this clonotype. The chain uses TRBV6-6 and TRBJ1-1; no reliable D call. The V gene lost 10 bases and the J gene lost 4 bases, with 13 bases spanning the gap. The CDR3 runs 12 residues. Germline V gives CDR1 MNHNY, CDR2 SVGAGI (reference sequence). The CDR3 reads CAILRGSTEAFF. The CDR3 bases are TGTGCCATACTGCGGGGATCCACTGAAGCTTTCTTT.

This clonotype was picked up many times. CDR3: CSASRGANTGELFF. CDR3 in DNA: TGCAGTGCCAGCCGGGGGGCGAACACCGGGGAGCTGTTTTTT. The rearrangement uses TRBV20-1 and TRBJ2-2; 7 bases match TRBD2. Trimming took 6 bases from V and 0 from J; bases not matched to a gene: 4. Looked up from germline, CDR1 is DFQATT and CDR2 is SNEGSKA (reference sequence). The CDR3 length is 14 residues.

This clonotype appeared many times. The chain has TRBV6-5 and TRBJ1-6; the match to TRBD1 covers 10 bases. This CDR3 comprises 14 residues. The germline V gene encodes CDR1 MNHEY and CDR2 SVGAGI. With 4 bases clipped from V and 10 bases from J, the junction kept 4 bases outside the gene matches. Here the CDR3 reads CASSSPGQGSPLHF. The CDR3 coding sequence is TGTGCCAGCAGTTCGCCGGGACAGGGGTCACCCCTCCACTTT.

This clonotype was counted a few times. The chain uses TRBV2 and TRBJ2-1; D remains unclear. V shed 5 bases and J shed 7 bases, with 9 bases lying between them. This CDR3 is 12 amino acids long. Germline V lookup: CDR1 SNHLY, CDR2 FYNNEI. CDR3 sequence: CASSLPRNEQFF. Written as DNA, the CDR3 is TGTGCCAGCAGTCTCCCTAGGAATGAGCAGTTCTTC. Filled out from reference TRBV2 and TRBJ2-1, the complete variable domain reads EPEVTQTPSHQVTQMGQEVILRCVPISNHLYFYWYRQILGQKVEFLVSFYNNEISEKSEIFDDQFSVERPDGSNFTLKIRSTKLEDSAMYFCASSLPRNEQFFGPGTRLTVL.

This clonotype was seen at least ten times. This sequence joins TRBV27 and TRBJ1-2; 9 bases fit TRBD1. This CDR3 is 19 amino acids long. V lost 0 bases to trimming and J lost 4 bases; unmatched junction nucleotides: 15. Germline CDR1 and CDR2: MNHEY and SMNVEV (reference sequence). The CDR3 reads CASSLSFLRDRENLYGYTF. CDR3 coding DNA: TGTGCCAGCAGTTTATCTTTCCTCCGGGACAGGGAGAATCTCTATGGCTACACCTTC.

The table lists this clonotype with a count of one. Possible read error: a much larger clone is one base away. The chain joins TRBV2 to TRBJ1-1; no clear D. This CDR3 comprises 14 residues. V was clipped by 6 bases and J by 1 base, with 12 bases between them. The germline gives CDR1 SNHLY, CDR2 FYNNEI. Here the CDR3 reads CASRLDHENTEAFF. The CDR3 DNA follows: TGTGCCAGCAGACTTGACCACGAGAACACTGAAGCTTTCTTT.

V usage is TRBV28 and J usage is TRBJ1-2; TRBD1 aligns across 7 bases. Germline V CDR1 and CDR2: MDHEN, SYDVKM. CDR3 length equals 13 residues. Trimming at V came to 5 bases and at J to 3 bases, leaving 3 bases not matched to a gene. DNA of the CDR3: TGTGCCAGCAGTCCACAGGGGTACTATGGCTACACCTTC. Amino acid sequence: CASSPQGYYGYTF.

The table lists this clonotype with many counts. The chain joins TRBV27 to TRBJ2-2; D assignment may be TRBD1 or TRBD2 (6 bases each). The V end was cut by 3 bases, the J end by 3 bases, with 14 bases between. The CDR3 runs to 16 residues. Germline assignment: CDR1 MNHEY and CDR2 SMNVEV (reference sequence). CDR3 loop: CASSFIRGRDTGELFF. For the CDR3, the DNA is TGTGCCAGCAGTTTTATCCGGGGGCGGGACACCGGGGAGCTGTTTTTT.

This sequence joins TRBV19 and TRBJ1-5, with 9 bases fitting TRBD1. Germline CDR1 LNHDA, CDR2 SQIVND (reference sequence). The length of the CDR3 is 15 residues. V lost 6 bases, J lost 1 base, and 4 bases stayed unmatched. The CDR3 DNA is TGTGCCAGTAGAGCCGGGACAGGGAGCAATCAGCCCCAGCATTTT. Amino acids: CASRAGTGSNQPQHF.

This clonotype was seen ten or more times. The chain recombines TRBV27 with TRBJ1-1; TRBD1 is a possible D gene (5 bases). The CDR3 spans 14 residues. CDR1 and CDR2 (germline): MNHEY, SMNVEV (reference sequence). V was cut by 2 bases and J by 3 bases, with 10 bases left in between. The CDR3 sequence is CASSLVGTDTEAFF. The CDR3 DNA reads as TGTGCCAGCAGTTTAGTGGGGACGGACACTGAAGCTTTCTTT.

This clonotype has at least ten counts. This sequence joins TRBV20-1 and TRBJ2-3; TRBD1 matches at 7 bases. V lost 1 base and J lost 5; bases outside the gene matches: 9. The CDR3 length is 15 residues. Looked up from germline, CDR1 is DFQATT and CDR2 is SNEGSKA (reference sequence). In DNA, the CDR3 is TGCAGTGCTAGAGGAGGGGGCGAGGTCGGAGATACGCAGTATTTT. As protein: CSARGGGEVGDTQYF.

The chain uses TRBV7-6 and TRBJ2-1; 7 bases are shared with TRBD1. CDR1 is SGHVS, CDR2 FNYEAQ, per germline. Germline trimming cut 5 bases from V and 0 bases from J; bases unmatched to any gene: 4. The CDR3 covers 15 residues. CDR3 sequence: CASSLGQNSYNEQFF. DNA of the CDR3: TGTGCCAGCAGCCTGGGACAGAACTCCTACAATGAGCAGTTCTTC.

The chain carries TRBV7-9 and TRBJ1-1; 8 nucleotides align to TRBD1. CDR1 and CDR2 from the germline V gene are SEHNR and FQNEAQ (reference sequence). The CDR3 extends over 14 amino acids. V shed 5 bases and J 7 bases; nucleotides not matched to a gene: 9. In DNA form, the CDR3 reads TGTGCCAGCAGCCAAGGGACAGGATCCGGTGAAGCTTTCTTT. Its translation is CASSQGTGSGEAFF.

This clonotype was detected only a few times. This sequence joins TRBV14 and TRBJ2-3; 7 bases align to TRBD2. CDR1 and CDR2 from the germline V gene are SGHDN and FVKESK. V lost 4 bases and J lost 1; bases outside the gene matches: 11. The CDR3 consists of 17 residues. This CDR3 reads CASSRRDYSLGTDTQYF. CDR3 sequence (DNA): TGTGCCAGCAGCCGGCGGGACTACTCCTTAGGCACAGATACGCAGTATTTT.

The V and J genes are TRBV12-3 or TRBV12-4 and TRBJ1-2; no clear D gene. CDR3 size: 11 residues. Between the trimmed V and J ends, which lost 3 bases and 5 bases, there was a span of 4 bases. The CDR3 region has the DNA TGTGCCAGCAGTTTTGTTTATGGCTACACCTTC. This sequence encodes CASSFVYGYTF.

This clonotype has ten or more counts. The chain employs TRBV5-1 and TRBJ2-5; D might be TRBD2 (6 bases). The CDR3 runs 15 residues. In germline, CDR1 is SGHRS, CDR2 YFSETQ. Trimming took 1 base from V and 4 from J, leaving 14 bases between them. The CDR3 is CASSLTGTPLETQYF. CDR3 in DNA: TGCGCCAGCAGCTTGACCGGGACTCCCCTAGAGACCCAGTACTTC.